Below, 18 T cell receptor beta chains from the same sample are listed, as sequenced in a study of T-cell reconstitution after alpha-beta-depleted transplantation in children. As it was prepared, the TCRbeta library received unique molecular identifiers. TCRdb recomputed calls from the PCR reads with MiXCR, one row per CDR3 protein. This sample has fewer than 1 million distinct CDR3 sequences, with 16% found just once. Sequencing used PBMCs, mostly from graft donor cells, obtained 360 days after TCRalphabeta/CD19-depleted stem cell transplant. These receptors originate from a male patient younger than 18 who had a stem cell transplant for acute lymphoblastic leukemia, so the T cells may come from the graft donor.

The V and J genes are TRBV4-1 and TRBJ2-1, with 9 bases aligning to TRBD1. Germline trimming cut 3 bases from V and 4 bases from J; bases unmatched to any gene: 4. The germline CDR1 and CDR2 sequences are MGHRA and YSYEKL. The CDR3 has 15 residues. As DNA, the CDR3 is TGCGCCAGCAGCCAGGGGGACAGGGAGTACAATGAGCAGTTCTTC. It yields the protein CASSQGDREYNEQFF.

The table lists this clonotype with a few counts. In DNA, the CDR3 is TGTGCCAGCAGCCAAGTGGGGGGAAGGACTGAAGCTTTCTTT. Encoded protein: CASSQVGGRTEAFF. The chain carries TRBV3-1 and TRBJ1-1, with D possibly matching TRBD1 (5 bases). Germline V CDR1 and CDR2: LGHDT, YNNKEL (reference sequence). There are 14 residues in the CDR3. V lost 1 base to trimming and J lost 5 bases, with 11 bases between them.

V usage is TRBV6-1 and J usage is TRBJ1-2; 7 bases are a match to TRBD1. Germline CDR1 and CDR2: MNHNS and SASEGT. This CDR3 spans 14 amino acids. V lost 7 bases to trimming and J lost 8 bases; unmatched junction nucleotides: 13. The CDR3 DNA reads TGTGCCAGCATCAAGGGACAGATACCTATCGGCTACACCTTC. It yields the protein CASIKGQIPIGYTF.

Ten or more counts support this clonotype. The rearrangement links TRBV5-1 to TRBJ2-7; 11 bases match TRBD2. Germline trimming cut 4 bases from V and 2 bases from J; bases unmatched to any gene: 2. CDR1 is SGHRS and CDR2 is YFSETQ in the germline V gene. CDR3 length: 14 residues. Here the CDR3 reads CASSLAGGAYEQYF. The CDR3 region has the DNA TGCGCCAGCAGCCTAGCGGGAGGAGCCTACGAGCAGTACTTC.

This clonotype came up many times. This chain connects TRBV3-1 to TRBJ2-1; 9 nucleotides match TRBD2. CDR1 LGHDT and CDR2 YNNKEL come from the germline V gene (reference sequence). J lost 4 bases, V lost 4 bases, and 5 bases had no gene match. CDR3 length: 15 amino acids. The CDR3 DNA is TGTGCCAGCAGCCCCGGGACTAGCCGTTACAATGAGCAGTTCTTC. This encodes CASSPGTSRYNEQFF.

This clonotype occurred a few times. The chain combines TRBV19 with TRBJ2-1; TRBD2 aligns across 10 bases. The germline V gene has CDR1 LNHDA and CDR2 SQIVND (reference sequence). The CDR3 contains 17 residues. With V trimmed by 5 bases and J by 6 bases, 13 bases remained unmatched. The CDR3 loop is CASSSLLTSGDPNEQFF. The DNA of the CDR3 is TGTGCCAGTAGTTCCTTATTAACTAGCGGGGATCCCAATGAGCAGTTCTTC.

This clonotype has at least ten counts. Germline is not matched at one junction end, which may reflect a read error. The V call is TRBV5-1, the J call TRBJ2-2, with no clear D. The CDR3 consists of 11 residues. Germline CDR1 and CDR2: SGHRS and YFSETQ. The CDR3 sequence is CASSFTGELFF. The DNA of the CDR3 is TGTGCCAGCAGCTTCACCGGGGAGCTGTTTTTT.

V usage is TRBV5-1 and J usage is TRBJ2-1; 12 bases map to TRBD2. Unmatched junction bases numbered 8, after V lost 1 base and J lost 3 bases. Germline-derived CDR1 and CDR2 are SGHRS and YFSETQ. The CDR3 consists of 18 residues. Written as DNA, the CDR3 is TGCGCCAGCAGCTTGTGGCCGACTAGCGGGAGCGGCTACAATGAGCAGTTCTTC. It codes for CASSLWPTSGSGYNEQFF.

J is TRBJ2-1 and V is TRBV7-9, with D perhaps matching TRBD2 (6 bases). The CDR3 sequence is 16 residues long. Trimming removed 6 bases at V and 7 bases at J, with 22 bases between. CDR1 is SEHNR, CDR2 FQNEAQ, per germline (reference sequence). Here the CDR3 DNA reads TGTGCCAGCAGGACGCCGCCCGGGAGAAGGGATAATGAGCAGTTCTTC. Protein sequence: CASRTPPGRRDNEQFF.

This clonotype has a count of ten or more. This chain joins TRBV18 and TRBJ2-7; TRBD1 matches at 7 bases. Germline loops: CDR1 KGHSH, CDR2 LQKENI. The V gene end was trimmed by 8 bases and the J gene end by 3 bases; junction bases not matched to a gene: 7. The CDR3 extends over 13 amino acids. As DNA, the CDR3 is TGTGCCAGCAGTCCAAGGGACAGCTACGAGCAGTACTTC. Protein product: CASSPRDSYEQYF.

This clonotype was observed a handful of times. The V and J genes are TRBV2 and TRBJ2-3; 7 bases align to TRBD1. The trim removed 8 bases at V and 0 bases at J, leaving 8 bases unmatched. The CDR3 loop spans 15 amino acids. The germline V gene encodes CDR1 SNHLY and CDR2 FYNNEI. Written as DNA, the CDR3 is TGTGCCAGCTCTGACGGACAGGTTAGCACAGATACGCAGTATTTT. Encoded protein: CASSDGQVSTDTQYF.

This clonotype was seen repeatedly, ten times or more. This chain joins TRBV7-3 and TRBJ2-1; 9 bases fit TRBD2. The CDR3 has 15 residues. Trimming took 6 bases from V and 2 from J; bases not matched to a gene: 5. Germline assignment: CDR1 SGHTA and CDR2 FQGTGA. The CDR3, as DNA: TGTGCCAGCAGTCTGATAGCGGGAGCCTACAATGAGCAGTTCTTC. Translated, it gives CASSLIAGAYNEQFF.

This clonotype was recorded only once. The CDR3 region has the DNA TGTGCCAGCTCACGTTCTAGCGGGAGCGAGACCCAGTACTTC. Residues: CASSRSSGSETQYF. The chain carries TRBV18 and TRBJ2-5, with 10 bases that match TRBD2. J gave up 5 bases and V 4 bases, and 4 bases lay outside the gene matches. Looked up from germline, CDR1 is KGHSH and CDR2 is LQKENI. CDR3 length: 14 residues.

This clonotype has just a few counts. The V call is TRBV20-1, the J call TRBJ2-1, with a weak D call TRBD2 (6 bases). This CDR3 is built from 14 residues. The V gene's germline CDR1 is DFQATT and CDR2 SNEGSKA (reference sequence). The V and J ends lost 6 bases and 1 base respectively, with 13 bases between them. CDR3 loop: CSANPSGSYNEQFF. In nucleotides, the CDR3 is TGCAGTGCCAATCCGAGCGGGTCCTACAATGAGCAGTTCTTC.

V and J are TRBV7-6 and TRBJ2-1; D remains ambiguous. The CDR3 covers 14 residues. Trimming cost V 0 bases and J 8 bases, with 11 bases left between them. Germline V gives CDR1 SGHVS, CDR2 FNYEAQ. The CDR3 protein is CASSLARPHHEQFF. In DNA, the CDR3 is TGTGCCAGCAGCTTAGCGCGCCCGCACCATGAGCAGTTCTTC.

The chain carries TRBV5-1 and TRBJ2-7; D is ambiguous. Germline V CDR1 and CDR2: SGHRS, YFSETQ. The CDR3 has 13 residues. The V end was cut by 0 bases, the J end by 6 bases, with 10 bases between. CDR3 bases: TGCGCCAGCAGCTTGGATCCTATCGCCGAGCAGTACTTC. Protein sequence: CASSLDPIAEQYF.

CDR3 in DNA: TGCGCCAGCAGCTTGGCCGAGGGGTCCAAAAACATTCAGTACTTC. Translating it yields CASSLAEGSKNIQYF. This rearrangement joins TRBV5-1 to TRBJ2-4; possibly TRBD1 or TRBD2 for D (5 bases each). Germline V gene data show CDR1 as SGHRS and CDR2 as YFSETQ. V was shortened by 0 bases and J by 2 bases, with 9 bases between the two germline ends. The CDR3 is 15 amino acids. Variable domain in full (rest from reference TRBV5-1 and TRBJ2-4): KAGVTQTPRYLIKTRGQQVTLSCSPISGHRSVSWYQQTPGQGLQFLFEYFSETQRNKGNFPGRFSGRQFSNSRSEMNVSTLELGDSALYLCASSLAEGSKNIQYFGAGTRLSVL.

The CDR3 loop reads CASSISGYQPQHF. The CDR3 DNA reads as TGTGCCAGTAGTATCTCGGGGTATCAGCCCCAGCATTTT. V usage is TRBV19 and J usage is TRBJ1-5; D unresolved. V lost 3 bases and J 5 bases, leaving 8 bases between the germline ends. This CDR3 is built from 13 residues. Per germline, CDR1 LNHDA and CDR2 SQIVND (reference sequence).